This TCR beta chain was recovered during a study of T cell responses to AZD1222 COVID-19 vaccine. Whole-study results and caveats: In a largely white British group with more females than males, clonal diversity was possibly underestimated.

Germline V CDR1 and CDR2: SGHNT, YYREEE (reference sequence). Trimming removed 5 bases from V and 2 bases from J; junction bases left unmatched: 12. CDR3 length: 16 amino acids. This table comes from immunoSEQ multiplex PCR, and its TCRdb copy is limited to in-frame clones, with some not included. The table has approximately 160,000 clones, 70% to 90% seen once; the top ten hold roughly 3.5%. Concerning this clone itself: Its target is not known.

This chain links TRBV5-4 with TRBJ2-5; 7 bases map to TRBD2. The receptor was isolated from an adult in good health. The sequences come from peripheral blood, collected on day 0 of MenACWY control vaccination. CDR3 sequence: CASSWGGVKRQETQYF. CDR3 DNA: TGTGCCAGCAGTTGGGGGGGGGTTAAGCGGCAAGAGACCCAGTACTTC. Complete variable domain (other parts from reference TRBV5-4 and TRBJ2-5): ETGVTQSPTHLIKTRGQQVTLRCSSQSGHNTVSWYQQALGQGPQFIFQYYREEENGRGNFPPRFSGLQFPNYSSELNVNALELDDSALYLCASSWGGVKRQETQYFGPGTRLLVL.